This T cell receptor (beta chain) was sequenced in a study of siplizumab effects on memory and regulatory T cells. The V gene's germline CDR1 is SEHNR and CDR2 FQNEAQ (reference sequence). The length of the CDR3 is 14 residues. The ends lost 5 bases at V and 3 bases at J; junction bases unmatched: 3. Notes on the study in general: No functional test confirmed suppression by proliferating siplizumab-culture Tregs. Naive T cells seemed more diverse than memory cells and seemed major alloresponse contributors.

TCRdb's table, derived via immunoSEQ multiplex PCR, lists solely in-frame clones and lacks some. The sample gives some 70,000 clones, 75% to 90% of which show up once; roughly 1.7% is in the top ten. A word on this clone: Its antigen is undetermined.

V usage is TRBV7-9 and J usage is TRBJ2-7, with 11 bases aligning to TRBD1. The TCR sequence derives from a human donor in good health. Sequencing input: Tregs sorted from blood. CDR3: CASSEGTGGYEQYF. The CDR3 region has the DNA TGTGCCAGCAGCGAAGGGACAGGGGGCTACGAGCAGTACTTC.